This T cell receptor beta chain was sequenced during a study of CD8+CD57+ T cells in acquired aplastic anemia. In the study overall: Average DNA yield from sorted CD4+ and CD8+ cells was around 3.2 ug. As sequenced from healthy donors, CD4+ cells averaged about 9.8 million reads.

In this sample, this clonotype turned up a few times. Antigen unknown. A junction boundary mismatches the germline segment, possibly from a read error. This CDR3 has 12 residues. Per germline, CDR1 DFQATT and CDR2 SNEGSKA (reference sequence). Study observations and caveats: Patients shared around 31 CD8+ CDR3 sequences with controls.

CDR3 and TCR beta VDJ profiling relied on genomic DNA as the template. TCRdb fed the reads into MiXCR, producing one record per CDR3 protein. This table holds over 150,000 distinct CDR3 sequences, 35% to 55% found once. The sample taken for sequencing was sorted CD4+, CD8+, or CD8+CD57+ T cells (not recorded which) from PBMCs. This clonotype originated in a human donor in good health. The J gene is TRBJ1-2, the V gene TRBV20-1, with D perhaps TRBD1 (6 bases). CDR3: CSYPGGRSGCTF. In DNA, the CDR3 is TGCAGTTACCCGGGGGGGCGAAGCGGCTGCACCTTC.